This T cell receptor beta chain comes out of a study of OX40 agonist ivuxolimab in advanced cancers. Study details: Patients enrolled in dose escalation were diagnosed with hepatocellular carcinoma, melanoma, renal cell or head and neck cancer. Study-wide points: On average, CD8+ T cells had more expanded clones than CD4+.

On this clone: Its target is not known.

Per germline, CDR1 MGHDK and CDR2 SYGVNS. This CDR3 is 15 amino acids long. V was trimmed by 8 bases and J by 0 bases, leaving 13 bases between them. TCRdb's table, derived via immunoSEQ multiplex PCR, lists solely in-frame clones and lacks some. The sample carries 84,000 or so clones, more than 80% recorded once. This clonotype was sampled from an adult with an advanced solid tumor such as melanoma, head and neck, liver or kidney cancer. The sample consisted of CD4+ or CD8+ T cells sorted from blood, taken in a trial of the OX40 agonist ivuxolimab. The genes are TRBV25-1 and TRBJ1-4; D remains unclear. The CDR3 nucleotides are TGTGCCAGCTCGCAGGTTTCTCCAACTAATGAAAAACTGTTTTTT. Its translation is CASSQVSPTNEKLFF.